This TCR beta chain was captured in a study of blood T cell repertoires in COVID-19. Study summary: Nucleic acid was either cDNA or gDNA, and it came from T cells, B-cell-depleted T cells, or PBMCs.

How the authors handled the data: The assay estimated nucleated cells by amplifying reference gene primers. Repertoires were generated with immunoSEQ multiplex PCR, while TCRdb's copy carries only in-frame clones and drops some. V, J and clone size are taken as reported in that table, and D and trimming were inferred from the DNA itself. The sample consists of under 350,000 clones, approximately 91% of them appearing once. Participant reports of clinical history set cohort assignment. The source is a woman between 40 and 55 years old who had recovered from COVID-19. The source material was PBMCs or T cells enriched from blood (not recorded which).

CDR3 residues: CASSYGSPGQETQYF. Here the CDR3 DNA reads TGTGCCAGCAGTTACGGCTCGCCAGGGCAAGAGACCCAGTACTTC. J is TRBJ2-5 and V is TRBV6-2 or TRBV6-3; weak D call: TRBD1 (5 bases). V was trimmed by 2 bases and J by 2 bases, leaving 12 bases between them. The CDR3 runs to 15 residues. Germline CDR1 and CDR2: MNHEY and SVGEGT.